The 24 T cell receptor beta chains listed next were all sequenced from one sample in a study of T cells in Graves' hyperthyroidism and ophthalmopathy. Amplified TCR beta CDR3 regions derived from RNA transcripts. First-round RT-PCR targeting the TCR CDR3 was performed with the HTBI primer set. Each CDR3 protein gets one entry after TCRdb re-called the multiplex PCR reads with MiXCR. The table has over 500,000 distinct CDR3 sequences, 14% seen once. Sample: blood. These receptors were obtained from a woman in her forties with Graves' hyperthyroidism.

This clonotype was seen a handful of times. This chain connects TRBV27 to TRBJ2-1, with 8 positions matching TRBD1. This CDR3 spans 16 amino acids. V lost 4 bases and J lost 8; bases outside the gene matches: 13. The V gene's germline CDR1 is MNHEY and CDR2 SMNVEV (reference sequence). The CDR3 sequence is CASSWLPGQEGYEQFF. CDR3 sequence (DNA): TGTGCCAGCAGTTGGTTACCGGGACAGGAGGGATATGAGCAGTTCTTC.

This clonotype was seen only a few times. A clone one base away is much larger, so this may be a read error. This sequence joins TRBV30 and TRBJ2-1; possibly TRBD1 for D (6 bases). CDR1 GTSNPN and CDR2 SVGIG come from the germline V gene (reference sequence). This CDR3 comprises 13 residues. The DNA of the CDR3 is TGTGCCTGGAGTTTACAGGGTGGCAATGGGCAGTTCTTC. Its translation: CAWSLQGGNGQFF. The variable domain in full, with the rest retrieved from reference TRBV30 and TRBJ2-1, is SQTIHQWPATLVQPVGSPLSLECTVEGTSNPNLYWYRQAAGRGLQLLFYSVGIGQISSEVPQNLSASRPQDRQFILSSKKLLLSDSGFYLCAWSLQGGNGQFFGPGTRLTVL.

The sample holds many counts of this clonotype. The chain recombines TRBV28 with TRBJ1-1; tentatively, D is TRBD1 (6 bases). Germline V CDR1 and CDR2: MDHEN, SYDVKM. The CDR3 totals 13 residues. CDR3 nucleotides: TGTGTAACACAAGCCAGGGGTTCCACTGAAGCTTTCTTT. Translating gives CVTQARGSTEAFF.

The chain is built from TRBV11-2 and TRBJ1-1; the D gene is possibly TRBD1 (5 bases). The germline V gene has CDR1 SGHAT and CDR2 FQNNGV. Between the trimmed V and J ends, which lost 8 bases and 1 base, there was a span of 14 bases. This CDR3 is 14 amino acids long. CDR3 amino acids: CASLNRLGNTEAFF. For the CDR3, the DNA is TGTGCCAGCTTAAACAGGCTAGGGAACACTGAAGCTTTCTTT.

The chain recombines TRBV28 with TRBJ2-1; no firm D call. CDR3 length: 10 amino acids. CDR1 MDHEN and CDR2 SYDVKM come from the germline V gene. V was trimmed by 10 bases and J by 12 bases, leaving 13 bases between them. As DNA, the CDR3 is TGTGCCACCAATAGGGCTAGGCAGTTCTTC. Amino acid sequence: CATNRARQFF.

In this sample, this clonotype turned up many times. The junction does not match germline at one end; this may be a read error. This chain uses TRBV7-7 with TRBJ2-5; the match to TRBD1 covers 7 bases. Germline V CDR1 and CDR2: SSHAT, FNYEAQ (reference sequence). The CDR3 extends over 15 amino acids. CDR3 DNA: TGTGCTAGCAGCTTACAGACAGGGTGGGAAGAGACCCAGTACTTC. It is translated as CASSLQTGWEETQYF.

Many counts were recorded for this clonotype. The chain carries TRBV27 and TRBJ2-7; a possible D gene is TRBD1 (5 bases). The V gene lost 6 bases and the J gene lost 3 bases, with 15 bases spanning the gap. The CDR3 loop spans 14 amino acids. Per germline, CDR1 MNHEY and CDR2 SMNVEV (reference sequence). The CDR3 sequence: CASRPTDSNYEQYF. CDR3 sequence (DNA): TGTGCCAGCAGACCGACCGACAGTAACTACGAGCAGTACTTC.

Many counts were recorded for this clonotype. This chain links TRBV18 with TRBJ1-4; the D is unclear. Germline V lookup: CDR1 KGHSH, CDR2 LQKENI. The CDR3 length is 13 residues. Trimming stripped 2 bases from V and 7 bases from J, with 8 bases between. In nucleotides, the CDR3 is TGTGCCAGCTCACCAAGGGATAGTGAAAAACTGTTTTTT. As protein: CASSPRDSEKLFF.

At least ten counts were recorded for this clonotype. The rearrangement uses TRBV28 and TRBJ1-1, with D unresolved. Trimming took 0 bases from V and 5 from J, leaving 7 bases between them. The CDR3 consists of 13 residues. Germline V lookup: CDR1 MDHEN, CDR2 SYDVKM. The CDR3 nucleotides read TGTGCCAGCAGTTTATGGCCTAAGACTGAAGCTTTCTTT. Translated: CASSLWPKTEAFF.

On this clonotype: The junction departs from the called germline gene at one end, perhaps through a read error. The CDR3 is CASSLDRLAYVQYF. The DNA of the CDR3 is TGTGCCAGCAGCTTAGACCGACTAGCCTACGTGCAGTACTTC. This sequence joins TRBV7-8 and TRBJ2-7, with TRBD2 matching 7 bases. Germline loops: CDR1 SGHVS, CDR2 FQNEAQ. The CDR3 loop spans 14 amino acids.

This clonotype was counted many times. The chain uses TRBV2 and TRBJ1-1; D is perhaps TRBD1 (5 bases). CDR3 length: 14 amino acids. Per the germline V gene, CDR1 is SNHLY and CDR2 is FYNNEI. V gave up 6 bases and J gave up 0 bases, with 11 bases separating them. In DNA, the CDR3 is TGTGCCAGCAGCCCGACAGTCATGAACACTGAAGCTTTCTTT. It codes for CASSPTVMNTEAFF.

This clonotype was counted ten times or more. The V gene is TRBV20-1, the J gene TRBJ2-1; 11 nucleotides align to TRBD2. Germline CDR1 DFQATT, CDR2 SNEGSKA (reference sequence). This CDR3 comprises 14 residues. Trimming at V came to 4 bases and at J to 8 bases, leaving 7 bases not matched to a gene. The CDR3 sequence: CSAIAGGPSDEQFF. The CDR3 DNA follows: TGCAGTGCTATAGCGGGAGGGCCCTCGGATGAGCAGTTCTTC.

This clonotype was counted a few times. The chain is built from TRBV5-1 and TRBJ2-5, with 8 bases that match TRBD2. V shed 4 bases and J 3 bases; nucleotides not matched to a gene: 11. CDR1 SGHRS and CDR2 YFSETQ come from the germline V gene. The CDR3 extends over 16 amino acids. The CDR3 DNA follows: TGCGCCAGCAGCCGATCTCCAGGACTAGCTGAAGAGACCCAGTACTTC. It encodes CASSRSPGLAEETQYF.

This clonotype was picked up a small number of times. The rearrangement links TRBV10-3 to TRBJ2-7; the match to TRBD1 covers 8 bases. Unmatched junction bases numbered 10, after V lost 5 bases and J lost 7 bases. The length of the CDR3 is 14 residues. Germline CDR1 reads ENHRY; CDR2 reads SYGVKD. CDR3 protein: CAISPGTGFSEQYF. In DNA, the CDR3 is TGTGCCATCAGTCCCGGGACAGGTTTTTCGGAGCAGTACTTC.

CDR3 sequence reads: CASSLERGLAGVNFQYF. The CDR3 nucleotides read TGTGCCAGCAGCTTAGAACGGGGACTAGCGGGAGTTAATTTTCAGTATTTT. The chain has TRBV7-6 and TRBJ2-3; 14 nucleotides align to TRBD2. Germline trimming cut 1 base from V and 12 bases from J; bases unmatched to any gene: 12. CDR1 and CDR2 (germline): SGHVS, FNYEAQ. CDR3 length: 17 residues.

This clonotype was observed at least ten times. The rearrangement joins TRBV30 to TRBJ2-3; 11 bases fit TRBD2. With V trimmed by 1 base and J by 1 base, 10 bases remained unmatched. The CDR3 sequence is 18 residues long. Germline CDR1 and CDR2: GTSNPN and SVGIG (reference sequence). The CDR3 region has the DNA TGTGCCTGGAGTGGACTAGCGGGACCAGCCCTAGGCACAGATACGCAGTATTTT. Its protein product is CAWSGLAGPALGTDTQYF.

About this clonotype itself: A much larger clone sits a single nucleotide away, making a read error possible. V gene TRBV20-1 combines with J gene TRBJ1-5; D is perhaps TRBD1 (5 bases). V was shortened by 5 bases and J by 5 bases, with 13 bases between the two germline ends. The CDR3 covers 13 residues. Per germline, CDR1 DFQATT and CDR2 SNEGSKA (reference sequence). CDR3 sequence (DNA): TGCAGTGCTTCCGGGGCAGGGTATCAGCCCCAGCATTTT. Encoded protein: CSASGAGYQPQHF.

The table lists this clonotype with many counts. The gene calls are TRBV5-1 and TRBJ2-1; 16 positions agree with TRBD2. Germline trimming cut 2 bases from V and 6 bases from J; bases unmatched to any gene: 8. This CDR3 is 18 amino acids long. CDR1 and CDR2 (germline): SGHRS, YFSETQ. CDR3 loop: CASSFPGTSGRASNEQFF. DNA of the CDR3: TGCGCCAGCAGCTTTCCCGGGACTAGCGGGAGGGCCAGCAATGAGCAGTTCTTC.

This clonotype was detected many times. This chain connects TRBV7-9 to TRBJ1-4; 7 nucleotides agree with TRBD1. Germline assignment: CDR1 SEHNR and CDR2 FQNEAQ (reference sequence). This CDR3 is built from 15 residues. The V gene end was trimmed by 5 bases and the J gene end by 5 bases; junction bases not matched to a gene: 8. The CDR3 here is CASSTLGQQNEKLFF. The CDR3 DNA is TGTGCCAGCAGCACGCTGGGACAGCAGAATGAAAAACTGTTTTTT.

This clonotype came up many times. CDR3 loop: CASSDTSGGGLGQYF. In DNA, the CDR3 is TGTGCCAGCAGTGACACTAGCGGGGGCGGCTTGGGGCAGTACTTC. This chain joins TRBV12-3 or TRBV12-4 and TRBJ2-7; TRBD2 matches 11 bases. CDR3 length: 15 amino acids. V trimming: 5 bases; J trimming: 9 bases; junction bases outside the gene matches: 12.

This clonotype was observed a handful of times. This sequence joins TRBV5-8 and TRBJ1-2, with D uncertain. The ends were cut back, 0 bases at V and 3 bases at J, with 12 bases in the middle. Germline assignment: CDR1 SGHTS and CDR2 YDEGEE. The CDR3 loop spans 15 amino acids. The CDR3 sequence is CASSLVGRQDYGYTF. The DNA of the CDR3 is TGTGCCAGCAGCTTGGTAGGGCGGCAAGACTATGGCTACACCTTC.

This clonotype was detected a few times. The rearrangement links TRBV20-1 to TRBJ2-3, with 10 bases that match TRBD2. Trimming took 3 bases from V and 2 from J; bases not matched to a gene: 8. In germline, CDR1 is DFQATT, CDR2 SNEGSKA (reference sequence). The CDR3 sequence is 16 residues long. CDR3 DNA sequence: TGCAGTGCTAGCACTAGCGGGATAAAATACACAGATACGCAGTATTTT. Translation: CSASTSGIKYTDTQYF.

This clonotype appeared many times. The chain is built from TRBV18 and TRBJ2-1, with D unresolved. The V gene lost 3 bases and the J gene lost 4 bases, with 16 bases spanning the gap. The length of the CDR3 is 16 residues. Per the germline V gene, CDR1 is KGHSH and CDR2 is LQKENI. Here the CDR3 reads CASSPPIAGAYNEQFF. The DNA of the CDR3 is TGTGCCAGCTCACCCCCGATCGCTGGAGCTTACAATGAGCAGTTCTTC.

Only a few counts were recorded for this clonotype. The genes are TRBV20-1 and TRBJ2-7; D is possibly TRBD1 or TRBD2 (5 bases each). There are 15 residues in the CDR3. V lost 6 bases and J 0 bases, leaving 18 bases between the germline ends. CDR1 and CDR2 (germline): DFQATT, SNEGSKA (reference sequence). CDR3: CSARRGGKSSYEQYF. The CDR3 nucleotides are TGCAGTGCCCGCCGGGGCGGTAAAAGCTCCTACGAGCAGTACTTC.